The source of this T cell receptor (beta chain) is a study of T cell responses to AZD1222 COVID-19 vaccine. Study results and caveats: Clonal diversity may have been underestimated, and the donors were mostly white British, with more females than males. With dominance at 160-218 and 743-854, vaccine-associated CD4 TCRs spanned spike.

Analyses pooled second doses at about 4 or about 12 weeks. In its sample, this clone was seen once. Its antigen is not identified. Here immunoSEQ multiplex PCR was the method, and the copy in TCRdb shows in-frame clones only, minus some. The repertoire holds about 69,000 clones, around four fifths seen once, with 20% to 25% in the top ten. From germline, CDR1 is SGDLS and CDR2 YYNGEE. V was clipped by 3 bases and J by 6 bases, with 7 bases between them. This CDR3 has 12 residues. The sample here was peripheral blood, taken 28 days after the second AZD1222 dose. This receptor was obtained from an adult who received the AZD1222 COVID-19 vaccine. J is TRBJ2-1 and V is TRBV9, with unresolved D. For the CDR3, the DNA is TGTGCCAGCAGCGGAGCCCCCAATGAGCAGTTCTTC. The encoded protein is CASSGAPNEQFF.